The sequence of this TCR beta chain was determined in a study of shared clonotypes between healthy human individuals. Produced via immunoSEQ multiplex PCR; TCRdb's table is partial and in-frame only. The repertoire holds about 1,800,000 clones, with about 95% as singletons. CD45RO-negative, CCR7-positively selected cells formed the naive CD8 fraction, excluding terminally differentiated effector memory CD45RA+ cells. The CDR3 spans 15 residues. The ends lost 5 bases at V and 0 bases at J; junction bases unmatched: 5. Germline V gene sequence: CDR1 SGHAT, CDR2 FQNNGV. This sequence originates from a man younger than 35 in good health. The V gene is TRBV11-2, the J gene TRBJ2-3, with 7 bases that match TRBD1. The sequencing sample was made of naive CD8+ T cells sorted from blood. The CDR3 region is CASSPRDRSTDTQYF. As DNA, the CDR3 is TGTGCCAGCAGCCCACGGGACAGAAGCACAGATACGCAGTATTTT.